This T cell receptor (beta chain) comes out of a study of cytomegalovirus exposure and HLA in healthy donors. The PCR contained 60 Vbeta and 13 Jbeta primers. In the authors' workflow: A later analysis tallied 75 million to 80 million unique TCR beta chains, 9.5 million to 14 million of them shared. The repertoire was sequenced with immunoSEQ multiplex PCR; TCRdb's copy has only in-frame clones and lacks some. The V and J calls and clone size are taken from that table; D and trimming were inferred from the DNA. The sample comprises some 180,000 clones, over 60% of which are singletons, and about 1.5% rests with the top ten. There are 17 residues in the CDR3. CDR1 is SGDLS, CDR2 YYNGEE, per germline. The germline V and J ends were trimmed by 0 bases and 1 base, with 16 bases remaining between them.

Sequenced sample: PBMCs. V is TRBV9 and J is TRBJ1-1; D is possibly TRBD1 (6 bases). The clonotype comes from a man between 18 and 29 years old in good health and CMV-seronegative. CDR3 sequence: CASSVDPPDRTNTEAFF. CDR3 nucleotides: TGTGCCAGCAGCGTAGACCCCCCAGACAGGACGAACACTGAAGCTTTCTTT.